What follows are 21 T cell receptor beta chains derived from one specimen sequenced in a study of cytomegalovirus exposure and HLA in healthy donors. The PCR was carried out with 60 Vbeta primers and 13 Jbeta primers. Measured with immunoSEQ multiplex PCR; TCRdb has only the in-frame clones, and not every one. The sample gives fewer than 150,000 clones, around 77% of which show up once; approximately 1.2% is in the top ten. Sequencing was carried out using PBMCs. These receptors were obtained from a man aged 50-59 years in good health and CMV-seronegative.

The rearrangement links TRBV7-9 to TRBJ2-5; 7 bases align to TRBD2. The CDR3 is made up of 15 amino acids. The V segment lost 6 bases and the J segment 0 bases; nucleotides outside the gene matches: 7. Germline lookup yields CDR1 SEHNR and CDR2 FQNEAQ (reference sequence). Here the CDR3 DNA reads TGTGCCAGCAGTTATAGCGGGCGCGACCAAGAGACCCAGTACTTC. Translating gives CASSYSGRDQETQYF.

The chain uses TRBV18 and TRBJ2-1, with TRBD2 matching 10 bases. Germline V CDR1 and CDR2: KGHSH, LQKENI. The CDR3 covers 22 residues. V trimming: 4 bases; J trimming: 0 bases; junction bases outside the gene matches: 21. DNA for the CDR3: TGTGCCAGCTCACAAAACGAGGGGCTAGCGGGAGTTATAACGAGCTCCTACAATGAGCAGTTCTTC. It is translated as CASSQNEGLAGVITSSYNEQFF.

This sequence joins TRBV5-6 and TRBJ1-2; D gene unclear. The length of the CDR3 is 14 residues. Germline loops: CDR1 SGHDT, CDR2 YYEEEE. The V gene lost 2 bases and the J gene lost 0 bases, with 8 bases spanning the gap. The CDR3 sequence is CASSFNSANYGYTF. Written as DNA, the CDR3 is TGTGCCAGCAGCTTTAATTCCGCTAACTATGGCTACACCTTC. The whole variable domain, filled in from reference TRBV5-6 and TRBJ1-2, reads DAGVTQSPTHLIKTRGQQVTLRCSPKSGHDTVSWYQQALGQGPQFIFQYYEEEERQRGNFPDRFSGHQFPNYSSELNVNALLLGDSALYLCASSFNSANYGYTFGSGTRLTVV.

The chain links TRBV5-1 to TRBJ2-1; 9 nucleotides line up with TRBD2. Germline lookup yields CDR1 SGHRS and CDR2 YFSETQ. This CDR3 region has 15 residues. The J segment lost 5 bases and the V segment lost 2 bases, leaving 5 bases of the junction unmatched. The CDR3 spells CASSFRGRADNEQFF. The CDR3 bases are TGCGCCAGCAGCTTCCGCGGGAGGGCCGACAATGAGCAGTTCTTC.

This sequence joins TRBV19 and TRBJ2-1; 9 nucleotides align to TRBD2. The germline V gene encodes CDR1 LNHDA and CDR2 SQIVND (reference sequence). The CDR3 loop spans 15 amino acids. V gave up 8 bases and J gave up 3 bases; unmatched junction bases: 8. CDR3 nucleotides: TGTGCCAGTGAGAGCGGGAGGACGATCTACAATGAGCAGTTCTTC. This sequence encodes CASESGRTIYNEQFF.

This clone was seen a handful of times. The chain recombines TRBV19 with TRBJ1-4; 9 bases match TRBD1. The germline V gene encodes CDR1 LNHDA and CDR2 SQIVND (reference sequence). V dropped 5 bases and J dropped 6; count of bases not matched to a gene: 16. The CDR3 covers 18 residues. This CDR3 is CASSPGTGILGHHEKLFF. The CDR3 bases are TGTGCCAGTAGTCCGGGGACAGGGATTCTTGGTCATCATGAAAAACTGTTTTTT.

The sample holds a few counts of this clone. The CDR3 DNA reads TGTGCCAGCAGCCCAGGGAAGACCCAGTACTTC. It codes for CASSPGKTQYF. V and J are TRBV11-2 and TRBJ2-5, with D tentatively TRBD1 (5 bases). This CDR3 contains 11 residues. The V gene lost 5 bases and the J gene lost 6 bases, with 7 bases spanning the gap. Germline V gives CDR1 SGHAT, CDR2 FQNNGV.

The rearrangement uses TRBV4-3 and TRBJ2-4; D is perhaps TRBD2 (5 bases). V lost 4 bases to trimming and J lost 6 bases, with 19 bases between them. The germline V gene encodes CDR1 LGHNA and CDR2 YSLEER. This CDR3 comprises 16 residues. The chain's CDR3 is CASSPGEWRSPNIQYF. The DNA for the CDR3 is TGCGCCAGCAGCCCCGGGGAGTGGAGATCCCCAAACATTCAGTACTTC.

This rearrangement joins TRBV29-1 to TRBJ2-7, with TRBD2 identical over 10 bases. In germline, CDR1 is SQVTM, CDR2 ANQGSEA. The CDR3 contains 13 residues. The V gene end was trimmed by 7 bases and the J gene end by 7 bases; junction bases not matched to a gene: 10. Written as DNA, the CDR3 is TGCAGCGGCGCTAGCGGGAGTCCGGGAGAGCAGTACTTC. It codes for CSGASGSPGEQYF.

The chain combines TRBV5-1 with TRBJ1-5, with 9 positions matching TRBD1. The V segment lost 0 bases and the J segment 4 bases; nucleotides outside the gene matches: 2. The CDR3 loop spans 15 amino acids. Germline CDR1 SGHRS, CDR2 YFSETQ. The CDR3 protein is CASSLAGQGNQPQHF. In DNA form, the CDR3 reads TGCGCCAGCAGCTTGGCGGGACAGGGAAATCAGCCCCAGCATTTT.

The chain links TRBV5-6 to TRBJ1-5; no clear D. Germline CDR1 is SGHDT and CDR2 is YYEEEE. The CDR3 loop spans 12 amino acids. With 0 bases removed from V and 9 bases from J, the gap between germline ends came to 7 bases. CDR3 nucleotide sequence: TGTGCCAGCAGCTTGGCCCACGGGCCCCAGCATTTT. Translating gives CASSLAHGPQHF.

The sample holds a few counts of this clone. This sequence joins TRBV6-5 and TRBJ1-3; a possible D gene is TRBD1 (6 bases). The germline gives CDR1 MNHEY, CDR2 SVGAGI. Trimming cost V 2 bases and J 3 bases, with 11 bases left between them. This CDR3 comprises 15 residues. The CDR3 DNA reads as TGTGCCAGCAGTTACGCACAGGGAAGTGGAAACACCATATATTTT. This sequence encodes CASSYAQGSGNTIYF.

The V gene is TRBV30, the J gene TRBJ1-5; D perhaps matches TRBD1 (6 bases). Trimming took off 0 bases at V and 0 bases at J, with 6 bases between the two ends. Germline V lookup: CDR1 GTSNPN, CDR2 SVGIG (reference sequence). The CDR3 has 14 residues. The DNA of the CDR3 is TGTGCCTGGAGTGTAGGGGGTAGCAATCAGCCCCAGCATTTT. This sequence encodes CAWSVGGSNQPQHF.

This clone was recorded a few times. The chain links TRBV4-1 to TRBJ2-1; tentative D call: TRBD2 (6 bases). V gave up 5 bases and J gave up 0 bases, with 11 bases separating them. CDR1 MGHRA and CDR2 YSYEKL come from the germline V gene. CDR3 length: 15 residues. DNA of the CDR3: TGCGCCAGCAGCGTTAGCGGCAGCTCCTACAATGAGCAGTTCTTC. Translation: CASSVSGSSYNEQFF.

The chain has TRBV18 and TRBJ2-7; 7 nucleotides align to TRBD2. Trimming took 3 bases from V and 0 from J; bases not matched to a gene: 8. Germline CDR1 reads KGHSH; CDR2 reads LQKENI. The length of the CDR3 is 16 residues. DNA for the CDR3: TGTGCCAGCTCACCCTTTGGGGGGGTGAGCTCCTACGAGCAGTACTTC. Translation gives CASSPFGGVSSYEQYF.

The gene calls are TRBV18 and TRBJ2-1; TRBD1 is a possible D gene (9 bases). The V gene lost 3 bases and the J gene lost 3 bases, with 24 bases spanning the gap. The CDR3 spans 19 residues. Germline CDR1 reads KGHSH; CDR2 reads LQKENI. The CDR3 loop is CASSPGTGIDTSGYNEQFF. CDR3 in DNA: TGTGCCAGCTCACCCGGGACAGGGATAGATACTAGCGGCTACAATGAGCAGTTCTTC.

The V gene is TRBV18, the J gene TRBJ1-4; TRBD1 is a possible D gene (5 bases). The CDR3 contains 16 residues. The germline CDR1 and CDR2 sequences are KGHSH and LQKENI. The V gene lost 4 bases and the J gene lost 7 bases, with 19 bases spanning the gap. In DNA form, the CDR3 reads TGTGCCAGCTCACTCAACGGACAAGATTGGCGTGAAAAACTGTTTTTT. This sequence encodes CASSLNGQDWREKLFF.

The chain recombines TRBV28 with TRBJ2-7, with D tentatively TRBD1 (5 bases). The V gene's germline CDR1 is MDHEN and CDR2 SYDVKM. The CDR3 is 12 residues long. Trimming took 0 bases from V and 9 from J, leaving 9 bases between them. CDR3: CASSLWGPAQYF. CDR3 nucleotide sequence: TGTGCCAGCAGTTTATGGGGGCCCGCGCAGTACTTC.

The genes are TRBV7-8 and TRBJ2-7; weak D call: TRBD2 (5 bases). CDR3 length equals 15 residues. The germline CDR1 and CDR2 sequences are SGHVS and FQNEAQ. V was shortened by 0 bases and J by 0 bases, with 9 bases between the two germline ends. The CDR3 spells CASSLAPGNSYEQYF. The CDR3 coding sequence is TGTGCCAGCAGCTTAGCGCCGGGGAACTCCTACGAGCAGTACTTC. Combining the CDR3 with reference TRBV7-8 and TRBJ2-7 gives the whole variable domain GAGVSQSPRYKVAKRGQDVALRCDPISGHVSLFWYQQALGQGPEFLTYFQNEAQLDKSGLPSDRFFAERPEGSVSTLKIQRTQQEDSAVYLCASSLAPGNSYEQYFGPGTRLTVT.

The chain uses TRBV2 and TRBJ2-7; 7 bases line up with TRBD1. The CDR3 contains 14 residues. Germline V gene lookup returns CDR1 SNHLY and CDR2 FYNNEI. With 6 bases clipped from V and 1 base from J, the junction kept 6 bases outside the gene matches. As DNA, the CDR3 is TGTGCCAGCAGGGATCCAGGGGGTTCCTACGAGCAGTACTTC. It codes for CASRDPGGSYEQYF.

For this clone: At one end, the junction sequence differs from germline, possibly due to a read error. The chain is built from TRBV25-1 and TRBJ2-7; D may be TRBD1 (5 bases). The CDR3 runs 13 residues. CDR1 is MGHDK and CDR2 is SYGVNS in the germline V gene. The CDR3 DNA reads TGTGCCACCACGACAGTGTCCTCCCACGAGCAGTACTTC. Translation gives CATTTVSSHEQYF.